This T cell receptor (beta chain) was observed in a study of neurological immune-mediated disorders. Study-level findings and limits: There were no CDR3 amino acid sequences shared by expanded clones across subjects, a result suggesting private repertoires in all groups. The highest TCR clonal expansion occurred in HTLV-1-associated myelopathy; multiple sclerosis fell below healthy controls. Any association between clinical or MRI features and the multiple sclerosis repertoire cluster was absent.

A single record per CDR3 protein comes from TCRdb applying MiXCR to the 5' RACE reads. The sample lists about 53,000 distinct CDR3 sequences, approximately 4% occurring once. This clonotype was seen repeatedly, ten times or more. Its antigen is as yet unknown. This CDR3 has 15 amino acids. Between the trimmed V and J ends, which lost 1 base and 0 bases, there was a span of 7 bases. The starting material, 2 million PBMCs stored at -80 C, gave rise to the unsorted libraries. The V gene is TRBV12-3 or TRBV12-4, the J gene TRBJ1-5; D uncertain. The TCR originated in a woman between 25 and 40 years old with multiple sclerosis. The sequencing input was PBMCs. CDR3 sequence (DNA): TGTGCCAGCAGTTTAGTTAGGGATAGCAATCAGCCCCAGCATTTT. Its translation is CASSLVRDSNQPQHF.